This record covers a single T cell receptor beta chain. This record belongs to a study of T cell clones after liver transplantation. Study-level information: Immunosuppression withdrawal was tried within 2 years after liver transplantation in this trial. TCRbeta sequencing after a pre-transplant mixed lymphocyte reaction identified graft-donor-reactive clones, later tracked in post-transplant blood. Samples came pre-transplant, pre-randomization before withdrawal, and post-randomization after withdrawal ended.

TCRdb keeps only in-frame clones here, not all; method: immunoSEQ multiplex PCR. This repertoire shows 68,000 or so clones, about 91% found once; its top ten account for 0.85% to 1%. Unstimulated PBMCs were sorted into CD3+CD4+ and CD3+CD8+ populations. The material was CD4+ T cells from blood, obtained less than 26 months after liver transplant. The TCR was taken from a human patient who received a liver transplant. The graft donor may have contributed some T cells.

CDR3 residues: CASSPRRGVGETQYF. CDR3 nucleotides: TGTGCCAGCAGTCCACGGAGGGGGGTCGGAGAGACCCAGTACTTC. The chain carries TRBV27 and TRBJ2-5; D possibly uses TRBD1 or TRBD2 (6 bases each). The V end was cut by 5 bases, the J end by 4 bases, with 17 bases between. Germline lookup yields CDR1 MNHEY and CDR2 SMNVEV (reference sequence). This CDR3 comprises 15 residues.